This T cell receptor (beta chain) was observed in a study of CD8+CD57+ T cells in acquired aplastic anemia. In its sample, this clonotype was seen once. In patients chosen for sequencing, flow cytometry had shown CD8+CD57+ cell expansion. Among the patients, none had received any therapy at the time of blood sampling. Profiling of TCR beta VDJ combinations and CDR3 sequences used genomic DNA as template. TCRdb itself ran the reads through MiXCR, one entry per CDR3 protein. The data contain around 250,000 distinct CDR3 sequences, 82% of them singletons. There are 12 residues in the CDR3. The V gene lost 5 bases and the J gene lost 10 bases, with 14 bases spanning the gap. CDR1 is SGHAT and CDR2 is FQDESV in the germline V gene (reference sequence).

This sequence was found in a human donor with aplastic anemia. The rearrangement links TRBV11-1 to TRBJ1-2; D call uncertain. Sequenced material: sorted CD4+, CD8+, or CD8+CD57+ T cells (not recorded which) from PBMCs. As DNA, the CDR3 is TGTGCCAGCAGCCCAATCCCCGGGCTCTACACCTTC. Amino acid sequence: CASSPIPGLYTF.